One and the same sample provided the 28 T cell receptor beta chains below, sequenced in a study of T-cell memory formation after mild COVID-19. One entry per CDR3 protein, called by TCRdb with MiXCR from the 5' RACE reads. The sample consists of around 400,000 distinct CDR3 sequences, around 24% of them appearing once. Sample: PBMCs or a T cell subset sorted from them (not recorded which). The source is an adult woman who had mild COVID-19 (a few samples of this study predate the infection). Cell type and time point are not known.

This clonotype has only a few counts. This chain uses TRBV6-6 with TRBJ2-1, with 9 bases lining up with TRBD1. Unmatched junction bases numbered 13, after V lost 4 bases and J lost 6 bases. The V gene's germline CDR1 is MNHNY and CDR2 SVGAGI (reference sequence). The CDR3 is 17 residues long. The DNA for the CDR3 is TGTGCCAGCAGTTGGACAGGGGTCGATGGGGAGGGCAATGAGCAGTTCTTC. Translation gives CASSWTGVDGEGNEQFF.

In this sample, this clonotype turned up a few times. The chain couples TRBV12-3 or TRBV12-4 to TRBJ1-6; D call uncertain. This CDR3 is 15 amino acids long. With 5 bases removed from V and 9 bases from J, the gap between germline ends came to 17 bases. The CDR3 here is CASSPRWGLGSPLHF. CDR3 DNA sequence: TGTGCCAGCAGTCCCCGGTGGGGTCTCGGTTCACCCCTCCACTTT.

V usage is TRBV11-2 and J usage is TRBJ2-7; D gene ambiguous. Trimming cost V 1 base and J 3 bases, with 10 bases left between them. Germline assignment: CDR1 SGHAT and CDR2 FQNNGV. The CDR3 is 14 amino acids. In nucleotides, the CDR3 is TGTGCCAGCAGCTTAGGGGTACTCAGCTACGAGCAGTACTTC. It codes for CASSLGVLSYEQYF.

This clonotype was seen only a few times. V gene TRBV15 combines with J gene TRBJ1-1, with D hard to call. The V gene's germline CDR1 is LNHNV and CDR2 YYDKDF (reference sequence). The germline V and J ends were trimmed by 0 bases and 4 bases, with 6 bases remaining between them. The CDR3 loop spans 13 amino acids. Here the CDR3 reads CATSRDKGTEAFF. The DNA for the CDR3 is TGTGCCACCAGCAGAGATAAGGGCACTGAAGCTTTCTTT.

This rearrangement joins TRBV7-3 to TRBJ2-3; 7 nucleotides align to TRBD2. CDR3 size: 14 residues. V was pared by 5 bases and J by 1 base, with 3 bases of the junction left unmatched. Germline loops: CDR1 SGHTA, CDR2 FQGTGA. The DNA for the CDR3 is TGTGCCAGCAGCCGACGGGGGGGCACAGATACGCAGTATTTT. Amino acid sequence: CASSRRGGTDTQYF.

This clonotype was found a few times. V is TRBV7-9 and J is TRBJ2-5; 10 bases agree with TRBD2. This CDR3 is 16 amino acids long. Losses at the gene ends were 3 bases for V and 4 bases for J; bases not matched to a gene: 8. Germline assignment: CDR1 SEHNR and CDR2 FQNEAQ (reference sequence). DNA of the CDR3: TGTGCCAGCAGCTTCTTACTAGCGGGACTGGGAGAGACCCAGTACTTC. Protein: CASSFLLAGLGETQYF.

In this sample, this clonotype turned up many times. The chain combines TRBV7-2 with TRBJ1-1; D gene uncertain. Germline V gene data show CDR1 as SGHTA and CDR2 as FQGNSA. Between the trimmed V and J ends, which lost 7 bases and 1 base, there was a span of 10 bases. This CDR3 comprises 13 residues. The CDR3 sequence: CASMQQWNTEAFF. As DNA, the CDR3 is TGTGCCAGCATGCAACAGTGGAACACTGAAGCTTTCTTT.

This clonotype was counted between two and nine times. The CDR3 DNA follows: TGCAGTGGCGAAACAGGGATCTACGAGCAGTACTTC. The encoded protein is CSGETGIYEQYF. The chain recombines TRBV20-1 with TRBJ2-7, with D possibly being TRBD1 (6 bases). The CDR3 consists of 12 residues. The germline V and J ends were trimmed by 7 bases and 3 bases, with 13 bases remaining between them. The germline CDR1 and CDR2 sequences are DFQATT and SNEGSKA (reference sequence).

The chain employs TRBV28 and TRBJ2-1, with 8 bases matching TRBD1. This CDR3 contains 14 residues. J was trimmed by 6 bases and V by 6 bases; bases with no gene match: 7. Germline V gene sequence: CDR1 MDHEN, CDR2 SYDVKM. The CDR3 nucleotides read TGTGCCAGCAGCTATTACAGGGGGACCAATGAGCAGTTCTTC. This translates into CASSYYRGTNEQFF.

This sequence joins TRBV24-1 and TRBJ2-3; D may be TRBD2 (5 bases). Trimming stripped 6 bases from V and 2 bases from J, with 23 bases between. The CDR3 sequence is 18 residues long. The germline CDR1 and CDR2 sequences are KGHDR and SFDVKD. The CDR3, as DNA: TGTGCCACCAGTCGAACGGGATTGGACTTAAGACCCACAGATACGCAGTATTTT. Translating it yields CATSRTGLDLRPTDTQYF.

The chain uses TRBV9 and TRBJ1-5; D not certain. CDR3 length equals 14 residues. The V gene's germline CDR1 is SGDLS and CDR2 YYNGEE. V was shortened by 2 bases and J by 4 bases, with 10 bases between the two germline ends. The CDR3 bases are TGTGCCAGCAGCGTCGGCCGGGGTAATCAGCCCCAGCATTTT. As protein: CASSVGRGNQPQHF.

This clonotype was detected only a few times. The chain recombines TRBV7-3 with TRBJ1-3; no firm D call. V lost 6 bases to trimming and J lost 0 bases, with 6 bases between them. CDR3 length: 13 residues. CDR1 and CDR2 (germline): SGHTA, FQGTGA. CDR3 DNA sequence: TGTGCCAGCAGTTACTCCTCTGGAAACACCATATATTTT. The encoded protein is CASSYSSGNTIYF.

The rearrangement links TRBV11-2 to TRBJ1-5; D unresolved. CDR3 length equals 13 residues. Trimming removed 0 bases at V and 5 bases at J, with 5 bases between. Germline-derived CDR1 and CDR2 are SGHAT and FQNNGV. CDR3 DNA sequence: TGTGCCAGCAGCTTAGATTCTTATCAGCCCCAGCATTTT. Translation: CASSLDSYQPQHF.

CDR3 sequence (DNA): TGTGCCAGCAGTAATCGACTAGCGGGGACCCCCTACGAGCAGTACTTC. Amino acid sequence: CASSNRLAGTPYEQYF. The V and J genes are TRBV6-1 and TRBJ2-7, with TRBD2 identical over 11 bases. The length of the CDR3 is 16 residues. After removal of 5 bases from V and 2 bases from J, the junction contained 8 bases not matched to a gene. Germline values: CDR1 MNHNS, CDR2 SASEGT.

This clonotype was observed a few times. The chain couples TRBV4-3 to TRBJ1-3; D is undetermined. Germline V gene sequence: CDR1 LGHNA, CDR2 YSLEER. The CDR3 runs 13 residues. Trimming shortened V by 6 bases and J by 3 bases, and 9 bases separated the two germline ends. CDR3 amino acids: CASRRVGGNTIYF. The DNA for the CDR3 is TGCGCCAGCAGGCGGGTCGGTGGAAACACCATATATTTT.

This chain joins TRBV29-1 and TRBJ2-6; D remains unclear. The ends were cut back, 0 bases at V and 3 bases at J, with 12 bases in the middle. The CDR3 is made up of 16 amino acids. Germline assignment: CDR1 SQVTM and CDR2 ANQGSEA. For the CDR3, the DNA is TGCAGCGTTGAAGAGGGCCTCCCGTATGGGGCCAACGTCCTGACTTTC. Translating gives CSVEEGLPYGANVLTF.

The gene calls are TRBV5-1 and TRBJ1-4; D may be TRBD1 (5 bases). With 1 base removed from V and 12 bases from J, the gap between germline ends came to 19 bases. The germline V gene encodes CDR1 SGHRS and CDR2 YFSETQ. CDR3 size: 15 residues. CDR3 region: CASSLSSRQVGELFF. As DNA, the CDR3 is TGCGCCAGCAGCTTGTCTTCCCGACAAGTGGGGGAACTGTTTTTT. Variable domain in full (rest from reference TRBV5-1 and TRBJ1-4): KAGVTQTPRYLIKTRGQQVTLSCSPISGHRSVSWYQQTPGQGLQFLFEYFSETQRNKGNFPGRFSGRQFSNSRSEMNVSTLELGDSALYLCASSLSSRQVGELFFGSGTQLSVL.

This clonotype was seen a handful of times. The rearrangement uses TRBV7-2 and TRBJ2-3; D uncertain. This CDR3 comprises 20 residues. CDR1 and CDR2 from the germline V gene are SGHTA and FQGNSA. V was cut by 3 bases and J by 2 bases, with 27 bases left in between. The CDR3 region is CASSFYATGYAGRPTDTQYF. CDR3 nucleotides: TGTGCCAGCAGCTTCTACGCCACCGGTTATGCTGGACGCCCCACAGATACGCAGTATTTT.

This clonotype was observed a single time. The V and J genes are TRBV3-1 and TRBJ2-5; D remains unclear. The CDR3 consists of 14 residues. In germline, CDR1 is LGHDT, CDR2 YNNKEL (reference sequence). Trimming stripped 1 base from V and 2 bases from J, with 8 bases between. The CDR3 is CASSQGARQETQYF. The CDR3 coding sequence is TGTGCCAGCAGCCAAGGGGCTAGGCAAGAGACCCAGTACTTC.

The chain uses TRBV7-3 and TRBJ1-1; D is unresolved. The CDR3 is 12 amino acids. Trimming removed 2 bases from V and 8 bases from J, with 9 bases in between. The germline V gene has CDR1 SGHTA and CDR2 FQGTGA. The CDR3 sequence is CASSLGRGEAFF. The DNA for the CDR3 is TGTGCCAGCAGCTTAGGCAGAGGCGAAGCTTTCTTT.

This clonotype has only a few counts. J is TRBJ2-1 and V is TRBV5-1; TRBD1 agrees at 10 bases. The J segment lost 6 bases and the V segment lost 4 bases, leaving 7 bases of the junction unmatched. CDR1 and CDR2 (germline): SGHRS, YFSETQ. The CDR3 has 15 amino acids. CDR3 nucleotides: TGCGCCAGCAGCGCCCGGGACAGGGGAGTCAATGAGCAGTTCTTC. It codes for CASSARDRGVNEQFF.

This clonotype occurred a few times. CDR3 amino acids: CSAPAGTNTEAFF. The DNA of the CDR3 is TGCAGTGCTCCGGCAGGGACTAACACTGAAGCTTTCTTT. The J gene is TRBJ1-1, the V gene TRBV20-1; a possible D gene is TRBD1 (5 bases). The CDR3 extends over 13 amino acids. Trimming cost V 5 bases and J 2 bases, with 12 bases left between them. The V gene's germline CDR1 is DFQATT and CDR2 SNEGSKA (reference sequence).

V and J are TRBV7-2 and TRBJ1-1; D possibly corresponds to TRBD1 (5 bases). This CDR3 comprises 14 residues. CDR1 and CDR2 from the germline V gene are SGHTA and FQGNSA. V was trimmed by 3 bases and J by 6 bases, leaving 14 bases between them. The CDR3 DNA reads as TGTGCCAGCAGCTTCGGGACTCGTCTGTCTGAAGCTTTCTTT. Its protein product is CASSFGTRLSEAFF.

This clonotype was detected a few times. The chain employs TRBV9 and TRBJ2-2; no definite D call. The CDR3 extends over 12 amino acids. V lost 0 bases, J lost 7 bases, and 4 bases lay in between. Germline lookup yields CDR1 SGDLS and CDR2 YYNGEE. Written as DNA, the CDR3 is TGTGCCAGCAGCGTAGAAGGCGGGGAGCTGTTTTTT. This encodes CASSVEGGELFF.

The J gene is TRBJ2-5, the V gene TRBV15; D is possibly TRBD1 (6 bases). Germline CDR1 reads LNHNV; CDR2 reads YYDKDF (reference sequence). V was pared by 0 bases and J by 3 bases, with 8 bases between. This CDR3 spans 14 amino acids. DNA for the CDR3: TGTGCCACCAGCAGAGAACAGGGAGAAGAGACCCAGTACTTC. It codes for CATSREQGEETQYF.

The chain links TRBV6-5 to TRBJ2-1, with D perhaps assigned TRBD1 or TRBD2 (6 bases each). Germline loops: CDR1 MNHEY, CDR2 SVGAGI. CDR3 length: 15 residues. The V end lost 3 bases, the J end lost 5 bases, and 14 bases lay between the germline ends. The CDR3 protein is CASSYSGGRNNEQFF. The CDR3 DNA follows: TGTGCCAGCAGTTATAGTGGGGGGCGCAACAATGAGCAGTTCTTC.

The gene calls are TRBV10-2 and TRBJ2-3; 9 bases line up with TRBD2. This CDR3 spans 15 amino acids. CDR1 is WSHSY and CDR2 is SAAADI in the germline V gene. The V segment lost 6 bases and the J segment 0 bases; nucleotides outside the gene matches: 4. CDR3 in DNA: TGCGCCAGCAGGAGCGGGGGGATTAGCACAGATACGCAGTATTTT. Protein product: CASRSGGISTDTQYF.

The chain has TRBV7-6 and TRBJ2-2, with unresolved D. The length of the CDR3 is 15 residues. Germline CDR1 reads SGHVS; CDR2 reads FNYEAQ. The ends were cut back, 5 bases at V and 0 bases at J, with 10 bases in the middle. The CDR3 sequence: CASSQDLPNTGELFF. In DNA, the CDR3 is TGTGCCAGCAGCCAGGATCTACCGAACACCGGGGAGCTGTTTTTT. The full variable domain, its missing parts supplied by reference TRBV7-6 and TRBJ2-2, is GAGVSQSPRYKVTKRGQDVALRCDPISGHVSLYWYRQALGQGPEFLTYFNYEAQQDKSGLPNDRFSAERPEGSISTLTIQRTEQRDSAMYRCASSQDLPNTGELFFGEGSRLTVL.